This TCR beta chain is drawn from a study of CXCR3-negative and CXCR3-positive naive CD8 T cells. The CDR3 extends over 17 amino acids. Via 5' RACE with UMI labels, TRB cDNA libraries were prepared. TCRdb re-called the 5' RACE reads and shows each CDR3 protein once, DNA omitted. The sample totals some 41,000 distinct CDR3 sequences. V usage is TRBV23-1 and J usage is TRBJ2-4; TCRdb outputs TRBD1, but without DNA this stays unchecked. TRBV23-1 is recorded as an ORF, its role being uncertain. The TCR sequence derives from a human donor in good health. Some clones in this sample may be carry-over from other donors' samples. Sequences were obtained from memory CD8+ T cells from blood. The CDR3 spells CASTGQGARNSKNIQYF.